This TCR beta chain was identified during a study of cytomegalovirus exposure and HLA in healthy donors. Researchers ran the PCR with 60 Vbeta and 13 Jbeta primers. Assay used: immunoSEQ multiplex PCR; TCRdb lists only in-frame clones, some missing. The sample carries around 300,000 clones, 80% to 90% recorded once. Trimming at V came to 9 bases and at J to 1 base, leaving 9 bases not matched to a gene. This CDR3 contains 15 residues. Germline V gives CDR1 LNHDA, CDR2 SQIVND (reference sequence). About this clone: Antigen specificity is unknown.

Findings and limits, study-wide: Later analysis placed DRB1 highest and HLA-C lowest in TCR association rates, which differed by HLA locus. Accounts indicate the classifier identified cytomegalovirus status with strong specificity and sensitivity. Later, an analysis found that common viral pathogens appeared to be linked with several of the most significant clusters.

Sequenced material: PBMCs. This chain joins TRBV19 and TRBJ2-4; 7 nucleotides match TRBD2. The clonotype originates from a woman in her 40s in good health and CMV-seropositive. The CDR3 sequence: CASAGRSVAKNIQYF. The CDR3 region has the DNA TGTGCCAGCGCCGGGAGGTCGGTGGCCAAAAACATTCAGTACTTC.